A single sample is the source of the 22 T cell receptor beta chains below, sequenced in a study of control samples from healthy donors and cancer patients (dated by TCRdb to 2018 to 2021). Libraries were built with the immunoSEQ multiplex PCR assay. Drawn from immuneACCESS, this table holds only the in-frame rearrangements with V and J called that TCRdb kept. Clones are partly lost; checked studies trace under half to an unresolved V gene and leave the rest unexplained. A total of around 63,000 clones appear in this sample, around 87% of them only once. The top ten hold around 2% of the sample. The specimen sequenced was PBMCs. These receptors all come from a woman in her fifties or sixties with head and neck cancer.

For the CDR3, the DNA is TGTGCCACCACCGGACTAGCGGGGGCCCCCTCTGAGCAGTTCTTC. Protein sequence: CATTGLAGAPSEQFF. This chain links TRBV15 with TRBJ2-1; 13 nucleotides line up with TRBD2. The CDR3 has 15 amino acids. J was trimmed by 9 bases and V by 7 bases; bases with no gene match: 9. Germline CDR1 and CDR2: LNHNV and YYDKDF (reference sequence).

The CDR3 coding sequence is TGTGCCAGCGGGACGGTGGTGGGGACAGGGCGTATCCTTACGAGGGACACCTTC. It is translated as CASGTVVGTGRILTRDTF. This chain links TRBV2 with TRBJ1-2; 9 nucleotides align to TRBD1. Unmatched junction bases numbered 28, after V lost 8 bases and J lost 12 bases. Germline CDR1 SNHLY, CDR2 FYNNEI. This CDR3 spans 18 amino acids.

V is TRBV9 and J is TRBJ2-5; 7 nucleotides match TRBD1. From germline, CDR1 is SGDLS and CDR2 YYNGEE. The CDR3 runs to 15 residues. V was pared by 0 bases and J by 5 bases, with 7 bases of the junction left unmatched. The CDR3 spells CASSVGGGTSETQYF. The CDR3 DNA sequence: TGTGCCAGCAGCGTAGGAGGGGGCACCTCGGAGACCCAGTACTTC.

This sequence joins TRBV5-8 and TRBJ2-1; 7 bases align to TRBD1. Trimming removed 5 bases from V and 3 bases from J; junction bases left unmatched: 11. This CDR3 has 16 amino acids. Per germline, CDR1 SGHTS and CDR2 YDEGEE. The CDR3 sequence is CASRLFGQVVYNEQFF. In DNA, the CDR3 is TGTGCCAGCAGACTGTTCGGACAGGTCGTCTACAATGAGCAGTTCTTC.

The J gene is TRBJ1-1, the V gene TRBV19, with TRBD1 as a possible D gene (6 bases). V was shortened by 5 bases and J by 4 bases, with 14 bases between the two germline ends. Germline assignment: CDR1 LNHDA and CDR2 SQIVND (reference sequence). The CDR3 is 14 amino acids. The CDR3 DNA is TGTGCCAGTAGTCAAGGGGGGGCGGGCACTGAAGCTTTCTTT. Its translation is CASSQGGAGTEAFF.

This chain connects TRBV2 to TRBJ2-1; the match to TRBD2 covers 14 bases. Germline-derived CDR1 and CDR2 are SNHLY and FYNNEI. V lost 4 bases to trimming and J lost 8 bases; unmatched junction nucleotides: 4. The length of the CDR3 is 15 residues. The CDR3 spells CASSGGTSGGHEQFF. CDR3 in DNA: TGTGCCAGCAGTGGTGGGACTAGCGGGGGCCATGAGCAGTTCTTC.

The chain carries TRBV5-4 and TRBJ1-6, with a weak D call TRBD1 (5 bases). CDR3 size: 15 residues. Per germline, CDR1 SGHNT and CDR2 YYREEE (reference sequence). Trimming took 0 bases from V and 5 from J, leaving 9 bases between them. Here the CDR3 DNA reads TGTGCCAGCAGCTTGGTCGGGGGAGATAATTCACCCCTCCACTTT. Its translation is CASSLVGGDNSPLHF.

CDR3 protein: CASSRNTGPQETQYF. The DNA of the CDR3 is TGCGCCAGCAGCCGGAACACAGGGCCCCAAGAGACCCAGTACTTC. V gene TRBV5-1 combines with J gene TRBJ2-5; tentative D call: TRBD1 (6 bases). From germline, CDR1 is SGHRS and CDR2 YFSETQ. This CDR3 has 15 amino acids. V was cut by 4 bases and J by 1 base, with 14 bases left in between.

This clone was detected only once. The chain employs TRBV12-3 or TRBV12-4 and TRBJ1-5; a weak D match, TRBD1 (5 bases). The CDR3 has 13 amino acids. The V end was cut by 1 base, the J end by 6 bases, with 7 bases between. The CDR3 is CASSLGGVQPQHF. In nucleotides, the CDR3 is TGTGCCAGCAGTTTAGGGGGGGTTCAGCCCCAGCATTTT.

V is TRBV28 and J is TRBJ2-7; TRBD1 matches 9 bases. Trimming cost V 4 bases and J 4 bases; bases outside gene matches: 8. The CDR3 is made up of 15 amino acids. Germline assignment: CDR1 MDHEN and CDR2 SYDVKM. This CDR3 is CASSSIDRGLYEQYF. CDR3 sequence (DNA): TGTGCCAGCAGTTCCATCGACAGGGGGTTATACGAGCAGTACTTC.

This chain uses TRBV2 with TRBJ1-1; D uncertain. Germline V gene lookup returns CDR1 SNHLY and CDR2 FYNNEI. The CDR3 consists of 11 residues. V was pared by 6 bases and J by 4 bases, with 6 bases between. CDR3 DNA sequence: TGTGCCAGCAGGGAGTTCACTGAAGCTTTCTTT. It is translated as CASREFTEAFF.

The chain joins TRBV6-5 to TRBJ2-1; 8 bases fit TRBD1. The CDR3 is 12 amino acids. Germline CDR1 is MNHEY and CDR2 is SVGAGI. After removal of 5 bases from V and 7 bases from J, the junction contained 1 base not matched to a gene. The CDR3 spells CASSRQGNEQFF. The DNA for the CDR3 is TGTGCCAGCAGTAGACAGGGGAATGAGCAGTTCTTC.

J is TRBJ1-1 and V is TRBV3-1 (or the pseudogene TRBV3-2); the D gene is possibly TRBD1 (6 bases). The CDR3 is 12 amino acids. Trimming took 7 bases from V and 9 from J, leaving 15 bases between them. From germline, CDR1 is LGHDT and CDR2 YNNKEL (reference sequence). The CDR3 DNA sequence: TGTGCCAGCACCCTTAAGGGGGGCAAAGCTTTCTTT. As protein: CASTLKGGKAFF.

The chain uses TRBV19 and TRBJ1-3; D may be TRBD1 (5 bases). V lost 4 bases, J lost 4 bases, and 26 bases lay in between. Per the germline V gene, CDR1 is LNHDA and CDR2 is SQIVND (reference sequence). This CDR3 is built from 19 residues. The CDR3 sequence is CASSKYTYRDAGRGNTIYF. Here the CDR3 DNA reads TGTGCCAGTAGTAAGTACACTTACCGGGACGCAGGTCGGGGAAACACCATATATTTT.

The rearrangement joins TRBV18 to TRBJ1-1; 9 bases are shared with TRBD1. The CDR3 sequence is 17 residues long. Germline trimming cut 4 bases from V and 5 bases from J; bases unmatched to any gene: 14. Germline V gene data show CDR1 as KGHSH and CDR2 as LQKENI. The CDR3 region is CASSLVTADRGGTEAFF. CDR3 bases: TGTGCCAGCTCACTGGTAACGGCGGACAGGGGAGGTACTGAAGCTTTCTTT.

The rearrangement links TRBV6-2 or TRBV6-3 to TRBJ2-1; TRBD1 matches 12 bases. This CDR3 comprises 18 residues. Germline values: CDR1 MNHEY, CDR2 SVGEGT. With V trimmed by 4 bases and J by 6 bases, 13 bases remained unmatched. The CDR3 DNA follows: TGTGCCAGCAGTTTCCCGGGACAGGGGGCCATATGGGGCAATGAGCAGTTCTTC. Translated: CASSFPGQGAIWGNEQFF.

The chain joins TRBV18 to TRBJ2-3, with 10 bases that match TRBD1. Trimming cost V 4 bases and J 7 bases; bases outside gene matches: 14. The CDR3 is 17 residues long. CDR1 is KGHSH and CDR2 is LQKENI in the germline V gene. This CDR3 is CASSHPTPTGGGNTQYF. For the CDR3, the DNA is TGTGCCAGCTCACACCCGACCCCGACAGGGGGCGGAAATACGCAGTATTTT.

The chain joins TRBV5-1 to TRBJ2-2; D gene unclear. V gave up 4 bases and J gave up 6 bases, with 10 bases separating them. CDR1 and CDR2 (germline): SGHRS, YFSETQ. The CDR3 runs 13 residues. The CDR3 here is CASSILVAGELFF. CDR3 DNA: TGCGCCAGCAGCATTCTAGTGGCCGGGGAGCTGTTTTTT.

V is TRBV5-1 and J is TRBJ1-6, with 8 bases that match TRBD1. CDR3 length: 16 residues. In germline, CDR1 is SGHRS, CDR2 YFSETQ. Trimming cost V 0 bases and J 10 bases; bases outside gene matches: 9. Here the CDR3 reads CASSLGVSDRVSPLHF. The CDR3 DNA is TGCGCCAGCAGCTTGGGGGTATCGGACAGGGTCTCACCCCTCCACTTT.

The rearrangement joins TRBV2 to TRBJ1-2; D ambiguous. The CDR3 is made up of 10 amino acids. Germline V gene lookup returns CDR1 SNHLY and CDR2 FYNNEI. Trimming stripped 4 bases from V and 4 bases from J, with 1 base between. The CDR3 region has the DNA TGTGCCAGCAGTGGCTATGGCTACACCTTC. Protein: CASSGYGYTF.

The CDR3 region is CASSLDINLYNEQFF. The CDR3 bases are TGTGCCAGCAGCTTGGACATCAACCTTTACAATGAGCAGTTCTTC. The chain is built from TRBV7-8 and TRBJ2-1; TRBD1 is a possible D gene (5 bases). V was pared by 3 bases and J by 4 bases, with 13 bases between. The germline gives CDR1 SGHVS, CDR2 FQNEAQ. This CDR3 region has 15 residues.

This sequence joins TRBV5-1 and TRBJ1-2; D uncertain. CDR1 is SGHRS, CDR2 YFSETQ, per germline. The CDR3 length is 15 residues. With 0 bases removed from V and 5 bases from J, the gap between germline ends came to 14 bases. The CDR3 loop is CASSLASGGPYGYTF. The CDR3 bases are TGCGCCAGCAGCTTGGCATCGGGTGGCCCTTATGGCTACACCTTC.